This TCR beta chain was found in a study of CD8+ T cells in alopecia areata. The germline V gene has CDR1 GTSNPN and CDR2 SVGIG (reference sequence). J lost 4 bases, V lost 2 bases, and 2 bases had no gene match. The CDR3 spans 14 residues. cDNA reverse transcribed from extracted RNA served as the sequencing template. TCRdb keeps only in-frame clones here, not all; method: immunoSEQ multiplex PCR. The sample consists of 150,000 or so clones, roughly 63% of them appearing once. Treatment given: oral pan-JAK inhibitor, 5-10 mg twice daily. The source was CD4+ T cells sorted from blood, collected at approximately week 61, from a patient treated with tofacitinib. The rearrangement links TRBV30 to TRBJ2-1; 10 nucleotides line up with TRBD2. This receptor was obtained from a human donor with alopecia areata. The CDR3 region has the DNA TGTGCCTGGAGTCTAGCGGGGGTTTACAATGAGCAGTTCTTC. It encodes CAWSLAGVYNEQFF.